This T cell receptor (beta chain) was observed in a study of shared T cell receptors in the human thymus. This CDR3 region has 16 residues. Germline V CDR1 and CDR2: LGHNA, YNFKEQ. The V and J ends lost 2 bases and 3 bases, in that order; junction bases with no gene match: 10. Here immunoSEQ multiplex PCR was the method, and the copy in TCRdb shows in-frame clones only, minus some. This sample has about 500,000 clones; 75% to 85% occur once, and the top ten carry more than 0.01%. These sequences were also reported in another study, on human thymus T cells. That paper adds: Donor material was obtained from healthy Finnish infants undergoing corrective surgery for congenital heart defects. Resections from corrective heart surgery supplied the thymus tissue. An apparent bias in V and J gene usage was seen in thymic and blood repertoires. Thymic repertoires of unrelated individuals were reported in related research to overlap highly.

The chain couples TRBV4-2 to TRBJ2-7, with TRBD1 matching 7 bases. This clonotype was sampled from a boy under three years old with a congenital heart defect. Material for sequencing was thymocytes. CDR3 coding DNA: TGTGCCAGCAGCCAATCGTACAGGGGATCCAACTACGAGCAGTACTTC. It yields the protein CASSQSYRGSNYEQYF.